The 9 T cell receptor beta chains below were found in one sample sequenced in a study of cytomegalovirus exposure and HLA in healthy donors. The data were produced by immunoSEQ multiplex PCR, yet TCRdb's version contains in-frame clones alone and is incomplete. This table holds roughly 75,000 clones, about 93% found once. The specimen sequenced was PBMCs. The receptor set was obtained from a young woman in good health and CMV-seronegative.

The CDR3: CASSIKAGPNYGYTF. Written as DNA, the CDR3 is TGTGCCAGTAGTATAAAGGCAGGTCCGAACTATGGCTACACCTTC. This chain joins TRBV19 and TRBJ1-2; D gene unclear. The V end was cut by 2 bases, the J end by 2 bases, with 12 bases between. Germline CDR1 LNHDA, CDR2 SQIVND (reference sequence). This CDR3 contains 15 residues.

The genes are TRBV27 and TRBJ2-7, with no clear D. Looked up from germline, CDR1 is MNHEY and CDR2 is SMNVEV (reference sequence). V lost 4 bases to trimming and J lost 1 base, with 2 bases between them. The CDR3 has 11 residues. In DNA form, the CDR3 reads TGTGCCAGCAGTTCATCCTACGAGCAGTACTTC. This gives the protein CASSSSYEQYF.

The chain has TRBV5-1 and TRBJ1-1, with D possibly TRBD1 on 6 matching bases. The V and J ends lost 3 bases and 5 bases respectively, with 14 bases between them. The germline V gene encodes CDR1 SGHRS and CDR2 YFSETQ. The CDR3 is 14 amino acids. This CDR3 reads CASSWDTGLTEAFF. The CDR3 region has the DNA TGCGCCAGCAGCTGGGACACAGGGCTGACTGAAGCTTTCTTT. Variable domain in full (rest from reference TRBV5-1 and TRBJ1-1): KAGVTQTPRYLIKTRGQQVTLSCSPISGHRSVSWYQQTPGQGLQFLFEYFSETQRNKGNFPGRFSGRQFSNSRSEMNVSTLELGDSALYLCASSWDTGLTEAFFGQGTRLTVV.

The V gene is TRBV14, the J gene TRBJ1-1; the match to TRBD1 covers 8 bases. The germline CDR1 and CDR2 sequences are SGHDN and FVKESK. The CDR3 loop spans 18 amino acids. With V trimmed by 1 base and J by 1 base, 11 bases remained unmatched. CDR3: CASSQVTFADRENTEAFF. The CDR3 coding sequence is TGTGCCAGCAGCCAAGTGACCTTTGCGGACAGGGAGAACACTGAAGCTTTCTTT.

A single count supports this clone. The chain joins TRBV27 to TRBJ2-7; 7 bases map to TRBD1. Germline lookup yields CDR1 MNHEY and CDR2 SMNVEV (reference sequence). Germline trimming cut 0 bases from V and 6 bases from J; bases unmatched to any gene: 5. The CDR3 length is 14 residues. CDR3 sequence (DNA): TGTGCCAGCAGTTTATCGTTCACAGGGGCCGAGCAGTACTTC. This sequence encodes CASSLSFTGAEQYF.

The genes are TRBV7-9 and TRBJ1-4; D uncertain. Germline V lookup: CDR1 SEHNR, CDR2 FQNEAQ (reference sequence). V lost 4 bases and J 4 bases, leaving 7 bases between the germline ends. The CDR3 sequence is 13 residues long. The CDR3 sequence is CASSWQNNEKLFF. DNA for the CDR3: TGTGCCAGCAGCTGGCAGAATAATGAAAAACTGTTTTTT.

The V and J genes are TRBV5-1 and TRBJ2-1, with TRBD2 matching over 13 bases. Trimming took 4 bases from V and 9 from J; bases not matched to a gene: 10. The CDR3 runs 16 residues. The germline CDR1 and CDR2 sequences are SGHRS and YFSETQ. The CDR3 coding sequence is TGCGCCAGCAGCCCTGGACTAGCGGGAGCTCACGGTGAGCAGTTCTTC. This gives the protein CASSPGLAGAHGEQFF.

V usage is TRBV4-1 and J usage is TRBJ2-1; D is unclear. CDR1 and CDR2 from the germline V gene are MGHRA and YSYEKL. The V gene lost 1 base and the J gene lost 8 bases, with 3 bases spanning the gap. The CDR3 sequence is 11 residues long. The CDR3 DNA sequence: TGCGCCAGCAGCCAAGCCGATGAGCAGTTCTTC. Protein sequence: CASSQADEQFF.

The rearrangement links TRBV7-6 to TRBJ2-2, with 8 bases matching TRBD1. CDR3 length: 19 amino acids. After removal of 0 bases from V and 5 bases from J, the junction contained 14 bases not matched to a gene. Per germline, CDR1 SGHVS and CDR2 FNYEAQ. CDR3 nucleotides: TGTGCCAGCAGCTTAGCGCCTGGGACAGCCCGACAGGGGACCGGGGAGCTGTTTTTT. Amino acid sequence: CASSLAPGTARQGTGELFF.